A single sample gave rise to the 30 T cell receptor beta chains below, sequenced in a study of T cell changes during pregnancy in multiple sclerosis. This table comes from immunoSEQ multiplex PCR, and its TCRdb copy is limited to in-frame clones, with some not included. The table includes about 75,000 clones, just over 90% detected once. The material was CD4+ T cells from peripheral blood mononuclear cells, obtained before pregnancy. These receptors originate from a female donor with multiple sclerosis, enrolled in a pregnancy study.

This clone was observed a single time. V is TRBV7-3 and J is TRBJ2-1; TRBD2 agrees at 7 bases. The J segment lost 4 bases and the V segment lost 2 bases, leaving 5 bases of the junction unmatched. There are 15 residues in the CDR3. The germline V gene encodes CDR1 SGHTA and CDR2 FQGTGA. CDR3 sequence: CASSLLGDYYNEQFF. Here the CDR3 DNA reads TGTGCCAGCAGCTTACTCGGGGACTATTACAATGAGCAGTTCTTC.

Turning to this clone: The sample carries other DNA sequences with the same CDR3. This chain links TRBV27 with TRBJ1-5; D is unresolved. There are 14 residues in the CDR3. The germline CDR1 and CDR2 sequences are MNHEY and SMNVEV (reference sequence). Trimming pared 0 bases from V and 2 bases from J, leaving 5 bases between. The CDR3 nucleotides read TGTGCCAGCAGTTTATCGAGGGGCAATCAGCCCCAGCATTTT. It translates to CASSLSRGNQPQHF.

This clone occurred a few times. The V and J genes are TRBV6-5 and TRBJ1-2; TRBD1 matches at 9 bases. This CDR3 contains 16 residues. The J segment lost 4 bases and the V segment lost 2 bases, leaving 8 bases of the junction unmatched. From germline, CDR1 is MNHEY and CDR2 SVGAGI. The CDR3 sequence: CASSYGSGQGVYGYTF. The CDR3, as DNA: TGTGCCAGCAGTTACGGCTCGGGACAGGGTGTCTATGGCTACACCTTC.

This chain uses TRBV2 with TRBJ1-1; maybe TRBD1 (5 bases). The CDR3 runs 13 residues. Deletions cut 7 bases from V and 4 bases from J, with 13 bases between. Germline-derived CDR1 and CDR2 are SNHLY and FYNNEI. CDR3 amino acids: CASTRDGGTEAFF. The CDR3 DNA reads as TGTGCCAGCACGAGGGACGGGGGCACTGAAGCTTTCTTT.

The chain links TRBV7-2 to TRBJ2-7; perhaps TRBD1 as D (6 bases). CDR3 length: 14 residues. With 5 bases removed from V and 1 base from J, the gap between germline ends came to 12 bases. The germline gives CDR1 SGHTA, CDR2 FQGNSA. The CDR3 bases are TGTGCCAGCAGCGTCCAGGGGCTATCCTACGAGCAGTACTTC. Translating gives CASSVQGLSYEQYF.

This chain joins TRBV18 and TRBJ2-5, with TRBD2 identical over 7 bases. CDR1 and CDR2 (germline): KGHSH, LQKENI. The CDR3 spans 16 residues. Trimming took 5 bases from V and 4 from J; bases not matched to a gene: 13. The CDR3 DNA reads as TGTGCCAGCTCAAGAGCCGTCGGGGGGACGGCAGAGACCCAGTACTTC. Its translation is CASSRAVGGTAETQYF.

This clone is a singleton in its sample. This CDR3 is CASSLTSGGSYNEQFF. CDR3 sequence (DNA): TGTGCCAGCAGCTTAACTAGCGGGGGTTCCTACAATGAGCAGTTCTTC. V gene TRBV11-2 combines with J gene TRBJ2-1; 11 nucleotides match TRBD2. This CDR3 spans 16 amino acids. With V trimmed by 2 bases and J by 1 base, 1 base remained unmatched. CDR1 is SGHAT and CDR2 is FQNNGV in the germline V gene.

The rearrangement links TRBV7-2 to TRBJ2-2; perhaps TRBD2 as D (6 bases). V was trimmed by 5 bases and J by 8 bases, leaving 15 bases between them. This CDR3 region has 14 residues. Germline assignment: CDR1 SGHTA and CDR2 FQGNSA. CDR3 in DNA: TGTGCCAGCAGCCAAGGGACTGCGGGAGGGGAGCTGTTTTTT. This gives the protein CASSQGTAGGELFF.

CDR3 amino acids: CASSPIGGQGYTF. The CDR3 DNA follows: TGTGCCAGCTCACCGATCGGGGGGCAAGGCTACACCTTC. This rearrangement joins TRBV18 to TRBJ1-2, with TRBD1 as a possible D gene (6 bases). V lost 3 bases to trimming and J lost 8 bases, with 13 bases between them. CDR1 is KGHSH and CDR2 is LQKENI in the germline V gene. The CDR3 length is 13 residues.

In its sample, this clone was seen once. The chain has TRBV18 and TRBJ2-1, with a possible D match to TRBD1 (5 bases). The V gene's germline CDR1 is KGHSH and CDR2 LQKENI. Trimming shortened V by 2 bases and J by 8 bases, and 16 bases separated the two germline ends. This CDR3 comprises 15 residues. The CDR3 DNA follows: TGTGCCAGCTCACCAAACGGACAACCCTCGGATGAGCAGTTCTTC. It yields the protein CASSPNGQPSDEQFF. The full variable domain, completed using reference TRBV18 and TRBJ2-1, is NAGVMQNPRHLVRRRGQEARLRCSPMKGHSHVYWYRQLPEEGLKFMVYLQKENIIDESGMPKERFSAEFPKEGPSILRIQQVVRGDSAAYFCASSPNGQPSDEQFFGPGTRLTVL.

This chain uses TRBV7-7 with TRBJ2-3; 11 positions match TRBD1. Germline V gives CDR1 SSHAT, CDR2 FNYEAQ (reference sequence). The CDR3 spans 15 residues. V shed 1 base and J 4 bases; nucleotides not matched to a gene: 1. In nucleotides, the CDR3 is TGTGCCAGCAGCTTAGGGACAGGGGGCGCAGATACGCAGTATTTT. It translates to CASSLGTGGADTQYF.

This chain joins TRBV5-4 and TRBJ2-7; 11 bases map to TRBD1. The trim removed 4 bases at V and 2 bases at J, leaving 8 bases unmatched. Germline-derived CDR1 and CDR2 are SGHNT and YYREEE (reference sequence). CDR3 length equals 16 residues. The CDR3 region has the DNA TGTGCCAGCAGCAGGACAGGGGGCGTATATCCCTACGAGCAGTACTTC. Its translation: CASSRTGGVYPYEQYF.

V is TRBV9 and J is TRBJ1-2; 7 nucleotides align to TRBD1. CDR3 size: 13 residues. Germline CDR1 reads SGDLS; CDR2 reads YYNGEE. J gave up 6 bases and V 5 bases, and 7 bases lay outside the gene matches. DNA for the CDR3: TGTGCCAGCAGGCGTCCGGGACAGAATGGCTACACCTTC. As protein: CASRRPGQNGYTF.

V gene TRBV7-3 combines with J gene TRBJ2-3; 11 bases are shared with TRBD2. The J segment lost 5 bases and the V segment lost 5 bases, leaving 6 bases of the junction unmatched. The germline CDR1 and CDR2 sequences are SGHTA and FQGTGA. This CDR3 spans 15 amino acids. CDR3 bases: TGTGCCAGCAGCCCAATAGCGGGAGGGCTAGATACGCAGTATTTT. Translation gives CASSPIAGGLDTQYF.

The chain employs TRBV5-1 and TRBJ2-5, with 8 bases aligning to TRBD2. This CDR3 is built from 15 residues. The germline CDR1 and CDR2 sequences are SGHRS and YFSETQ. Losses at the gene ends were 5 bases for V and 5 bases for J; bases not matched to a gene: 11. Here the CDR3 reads CASSRGGLAVETQYF. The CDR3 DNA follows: TGCGCCAGCAGTCGTGGCGGACTAGCCGTTGAGACCCAGTACTTC.

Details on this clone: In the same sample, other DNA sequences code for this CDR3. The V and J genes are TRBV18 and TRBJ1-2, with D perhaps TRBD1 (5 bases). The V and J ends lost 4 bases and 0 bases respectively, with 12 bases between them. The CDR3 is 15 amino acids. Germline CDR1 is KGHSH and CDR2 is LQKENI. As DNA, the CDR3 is TGTGCCAGCTCACAATCCGGGACTCCTAACTATGGCTACACCTTC. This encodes CASSQSGTPNYGYTF.

The CDR3 DNA reads as TGTGCCAGCAGCCCTGGACACAGGGCTGGACAGCCCCAGCATTTT. This translates into CASSPGHRAGQPQHF. V and J are TRBV6-6 and TRBJ1-5; D possibly corresponds to TRBD1 (6 bases). The V gene's germline CDR1 is MNHNY and CDR2 SVGAGI (reference sequence). This CDR3 is built from 15 residues. The V gene lost 6 bases and the J gene lost 7 bases, with 19 bases spanning the gap.

The CDR3 DNA reads as TGTGCCAGCTCGCCCCCCGGTGGAGATACGCAGTATTTT. Protein sequence: CASSPPGGDTQYF. This sequence joins TRBV18 and TRBJ2-3; D call uncertain. V was cut by 6 bases and J by 5 bases, with 12 bases left in between. The length of the CDR3 is 13 residues. Germline values: CDR1 KGHSH, CDR2 LQKENI.

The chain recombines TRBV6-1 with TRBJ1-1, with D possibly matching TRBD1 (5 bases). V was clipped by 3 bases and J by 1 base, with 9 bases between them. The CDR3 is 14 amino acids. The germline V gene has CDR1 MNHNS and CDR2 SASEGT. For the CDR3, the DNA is TGTGCCAGCAGTGATCGACAGCCGAACACTGAAGCTTTCTTT. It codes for CASSDRQPNTEAFF.

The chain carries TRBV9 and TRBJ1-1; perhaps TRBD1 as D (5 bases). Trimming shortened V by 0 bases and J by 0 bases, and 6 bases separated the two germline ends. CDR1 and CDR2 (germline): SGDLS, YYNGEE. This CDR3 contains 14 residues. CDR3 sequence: CASSVAGMNTEAFF. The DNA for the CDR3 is TGTGCCAGCAGCGTAGCAGGGATGAACACTGAAGCTTTCTTT.

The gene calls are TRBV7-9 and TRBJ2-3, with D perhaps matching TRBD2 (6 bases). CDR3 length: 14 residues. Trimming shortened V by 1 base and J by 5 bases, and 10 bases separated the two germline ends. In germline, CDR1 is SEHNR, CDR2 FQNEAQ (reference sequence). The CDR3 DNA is TGTGCCAGCAGCTTAGGGGCGGGAAGAGATACGCAGTATTTT. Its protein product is CASSLGAGRDTQYF.

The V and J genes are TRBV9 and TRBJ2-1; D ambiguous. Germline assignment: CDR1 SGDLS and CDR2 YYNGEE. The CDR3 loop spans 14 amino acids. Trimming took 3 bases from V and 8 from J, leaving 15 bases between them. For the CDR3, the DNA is TGTGCCAGCAGCGGAGCCGATAGCCGAGATGAGCAGTTCTTC. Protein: CASSGADSRDEQFF.

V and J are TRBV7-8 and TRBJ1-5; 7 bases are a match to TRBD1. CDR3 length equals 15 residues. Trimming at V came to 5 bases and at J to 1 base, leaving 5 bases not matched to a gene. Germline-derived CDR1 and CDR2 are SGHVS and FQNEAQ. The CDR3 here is CASSADRASNQPQHF. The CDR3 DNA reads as TGTGCCAGCAGCGCCGACAGGGCGAGCAATCAGCCCCAGCATTTT.

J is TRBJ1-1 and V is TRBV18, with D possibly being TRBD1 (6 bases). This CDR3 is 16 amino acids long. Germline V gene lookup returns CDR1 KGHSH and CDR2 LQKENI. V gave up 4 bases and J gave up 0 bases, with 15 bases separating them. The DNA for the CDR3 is TGTGCCAGCTCACTTGCCGGGACATTGATGAACACTGAAGCTTTCTTT. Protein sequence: CASSLAGTLMNTEAFF.

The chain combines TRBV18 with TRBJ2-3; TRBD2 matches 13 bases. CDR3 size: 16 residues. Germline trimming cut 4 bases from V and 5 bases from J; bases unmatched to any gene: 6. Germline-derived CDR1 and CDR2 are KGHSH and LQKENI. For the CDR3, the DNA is TGTGCCAGCTCACTTGGACTAGCGGGAGTTGGAGATACGCAGTATTTT. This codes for CASSLGLAGVGDTQYF.

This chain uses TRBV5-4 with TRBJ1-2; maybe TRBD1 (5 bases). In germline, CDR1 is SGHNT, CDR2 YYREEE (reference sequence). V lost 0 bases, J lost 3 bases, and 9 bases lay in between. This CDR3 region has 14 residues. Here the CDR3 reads CASSLVGEDYGYTF. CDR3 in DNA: TGTGCCAGCAGCTTGGTGGGGGAGGACTATGGCTACACCTTC.

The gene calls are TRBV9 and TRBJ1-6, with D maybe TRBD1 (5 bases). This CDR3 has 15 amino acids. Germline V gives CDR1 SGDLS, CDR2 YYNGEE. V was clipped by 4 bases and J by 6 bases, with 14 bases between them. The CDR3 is CASSPQVGGNSPLHF. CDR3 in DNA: TGTGCCAGCAGCCCTCAGGTCGGGGGTAATTCACCCCTCCACTTT.

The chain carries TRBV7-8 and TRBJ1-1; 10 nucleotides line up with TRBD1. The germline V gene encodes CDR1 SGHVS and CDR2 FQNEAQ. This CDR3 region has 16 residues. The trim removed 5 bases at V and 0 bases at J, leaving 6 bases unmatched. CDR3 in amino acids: CASSSRDRGLNTEAFF. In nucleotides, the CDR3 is TGTGCCAGCAGCAGCCGGGACAGGGGCCTGAACACTGAAGCTTTCTTT.

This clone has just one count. In DNA, the CDR3 is TGTGCCAGCAGCTCCCAACCCGGGACAGGGAGTGAAAAACTGTTTTTT. Translating it yields CASSSQPGTGSEKLFF. V usage is TRBV9 and J usage is TRBJ1-4; 9 nucleotides line up with TRBD1. Unmatched junction bases numbered 11, after V lost 4 bases and J lost 7 bases. CDR3 length: 16 amino acids. CDR1 and CDR2 from the germline V gene are SGDLS and YYNGEE.

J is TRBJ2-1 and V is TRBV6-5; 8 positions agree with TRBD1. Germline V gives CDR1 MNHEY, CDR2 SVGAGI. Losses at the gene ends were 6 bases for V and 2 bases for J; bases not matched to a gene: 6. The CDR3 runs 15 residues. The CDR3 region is CASSRTGQTYNEQFF. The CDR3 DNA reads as TGTGCCAGCAGCAGGACAGGGCAGACCTACAATGAGCAGTTCTTC.